The 26 T cell receptor beta chains presented below share a single source sample, sequenced in a study of graft-versus-host responses after intestinal transplantation. These receptors lack a known antigen. Generated by immunoSEQ multiplex PCR, the TCRdb table keeps only in-frame clones and is missing some. The data show tens of thousands of clones, about nine tenths seen once. The sample was unstimulated CD4+ T cells sorted from spleen or lymph node cells, taken before intestinal transplant. The receptors come from a human donor who received an intestinal transplant.

The chain uses TRBV6-5 and TRBJ1-5; TRBD1 matches at 7 bases. Germline CDR1 and CDR2: MNHEY and SVGAGI. Trimming at V came to 6 bases and at J to 5 bases, leaving 7 bases not matched to a gene. The CDR3 covers 14 residues. The CDR3, as DNA: TGTGCCAGCAGCTACAGGGGTGAGGATCAGCCCCAGCATTTT. Translation gives CASSYRGEDQPQHF.

Turning to this clone: A junction boundary mismatches the germline segment, possibly from a read error. The same CDR3 also results from other DNA sequences found in this sample. This chain links TRBV12-5 with TRBJ1-1, with D tentatively TRBD1 (6 bases). Germline V lookup: CDR1 LGHNT, CDR2 FRNRAP. The CDR3 totals 13 residues. The CDR3 loop is CASGPQGRTEAFF. CDR3 bases: TGTGCTAGTGGACCTCAGGGGAGGACTGAAGCTTTCTTC.

The chain is built from TRBV30 and TRBJ2-2, with 10 positions matching TRBD1. This CDR3 comprises 15 residues. Germline V gives CDR1 GTSNPN, CDR2 SVGIG (reference sequence). The J segment lost 7 bases and the V segment lost 2 bases, leaving 7 bases of the junction unmatched. DNA of the CDR3: TGTGCCTGGAGTTCAGACAGGGGGCGCATCGGGGAGCTGTTTTTT. Amino acids: CAWSSDRGRIGELFF.

This clone has a handful of counts. This rearrangement joins TRBV5-1 to TRBJ1-3; D perhaps matches TRBD1 (6 bases). Germline values: CDR1 SGHRS, CDR2 YFSETQ. The CDR3 runs to 17 residues. V dropped 0 bases and J dropped 0 bases, with 13 bases sitting between them. The DNA of the CDR3 is TGCGCCAGCAGCTTGGACGGACAGATCCCCTCTGGAAACACCATATATTTT. Translated, it gives CASSLDGQIPSGNTIYF.

V gene TRBV7-3 combines with J gene TRBJ2-3; 11 positions match TRBD2. The CDR3 is 19 residues long. Germline V lookup: CDR1 SGHTA, CDR2 FQGTGA. With 0 bases clipped from V and 3 bases from J, the junction kept 11 bases outside the gene matches. Here the CDR3 reads CASSLTSSLAGGQTDTQYF. The CDR3 coding sequence is TGTGCCAGCAGCTTAACCTCATCTCTAGCGGGAGGACAGACAGATACGCAGTATTTT.

The V gene is TRBV5-1, the J gene TRBJ2-4, with TRBD1 as a possible D gene (6 bases). This CDR3 is built from 16 residues. Deletions cut 4 bases from V and 6 bases from J, with 20 bases between. CDR1 SGHRS and CDR2 YFSETQ come from the germline V gene. The CDR3 loop is CASSTDGQTGVNIQYF. CDR3 DNA: TGCGCCAGCAGCACCGACGGGCAGACAGGAGTAAACATTCAGTACTTC.

This rearrangement joins TRBV11-2 to TRBJ2-6, with no clear D. The CDR3 totals 18 residues. The germline gives CDR1 SGHAT, CDR2 FQNNGV. V was trimmed by 4 bases and J by 3 bases, leaving 19 bases between them. The CDR3 region has the DNA TGTGCCAGCAGCTCGATCTGGAGTGTAAAGGGTGGGGCCAACGTCCTGACTTTC. Amino acids: CASSSIWSVKGGANVLTF.

J is TRBJ1-1 and V is TRBV6-5; 9 bases line up with TRBD1. Unmatched junction bases numbered 4, after V lost 0 bases and J lost 5 bases. CDR1 and CDR2 (germline): MNHEY, SVGAGI. The CDR3 consists of 15 residues. The CDR3 reads CASSYSPGQGTEAFF. The CDR3 nucleotides read TGTGCCAGCAGTTACTCCCCGGGACAGGGAACTGAAGCTTTCTTT.

The gene calls are TRBV5-6 and TRBJ1-4; 7 bases are shared with TRBD1. Trimming removed 4 bases from V and 7 bases from J; junction bases left unmatched: 4. CDR3 length equals 13 residues. Germline V lookup: CDR1 SGHDT, CDR2 YYEEEE. CDR3 DNA sequence: TGTGCCAGCAGCCCTCGACAGGGTGAAAAACTGTTTTTT. It translates to CASSPRQGEKLFF.

The chain is built from TRBV5-8 and TRBJ2-1, with TRBD1 matching 11 bases. Looked up from germline, CDR1 is SGHTS and CDR2 is YDEGEE. J gave up 1 base and V 0 bases, and 6 bases lay outside the gene matches. The CDR3 is 18 residues long. The CDR3 nucleotides read TGTGCCAGCAGCTTGGCGGGGACAGGGGGACGTTCCTACAATGAGCAGTTCTTC. This translates into CASSLAGTGGRSYNEQFF.

This clone was recorded once. The chain is built from TRBV9 and TRBJ1-1, with TRBD1 identical over 12 bases. The length of the CDR3 is 18 residues. V dropped 3 bases and J dropped 1; count of bases not matched to a gene: 10. Per germline, CDR1 SGDLS and CDR2 YYNGEE. The CDR3 spells CASSGSRDRGLSNTEAFF. The CDR3 DNA is TGTGCCAGCAGCGGTAGCCGGGACAGGGGGCTATCGAACACTGAAGCTTTCTTT.

The J gene is TRBJ2-3, the V gene TRBV5-1; D might be TRBD1 or TRBD2, each matching 5 bases. The CDR3 is 15 residues long. Between the trimmed V and J ends, which lost 4 bases and 4 bases, there was a span of 16 bases. Germline V gene data show CDR1 as SGHRS and CDR2 as YFSETQ. CDR3 sequence reads: CASSHPGPPPDTQYF. CDR3 DNA: TGCGCCAGCAGCCACCCGGGACCCCCACCAGATACGCAGTATTTT.

The chain has TRBV27 and TRBJ2-7, with 8 positions matching TRBD2. V lost 7 bases, J lost 4 bases, and 12 bases stayed unmatched. In germline, CDR1 is MNHEY, CDR2 SMNVEV (reference sequence). The CDR3 has 15 amino acids. CDR3 sequence (DNA): TGTGCCAGCACCCCACTAGCGGAGGGGGTATACGAGCAGTACTTC. Translation: CASTPLAEGVYEQYF.

This chain connects TRBV7-2 to TRBJ2-7, with no clear D. The CDR3 runs 13 residues. The germline gives CDR1 SGHTA, CDR2 FQGNSA. Trimming stripped 1 base from V and 4 bases from J, with 8 bases between. DNA for the CDR3: TGTGCCAGCAGCTTAGGGGCAGAATACGAGCAGTACTTC. Translating gives CASSLGAEYEQYF.

J is TRBJ2-3 and V is TRBV11-3, with D possibly TRBD2 on 6 matching bases. Germline V gives CDR1 SGHNT, CDR2 YENEEA. Trimming shortened V by 3 bases and J by 5 bases, and 15 bases separated the two germline ends. There are 15 residues in the CDR3. CDR3 residues: CASSFSGRRGDTQYF. CDR3 in DNA: TGTGCCAGCAGCTTCTCCGGGAGACGGGGAGATACGCAGTATTTT. The full variable domain, in which reference TRBV11-3 and TRBJ2-3 provide the parts outside the CDR3, is EAGVVQSPRYKIIEKKQPVAFWCNPISGHNTLYWYLQNLGQGPELLIRYENEEAVDDSQLPKDRFSAERLKGVDSTLKIQPAELGDSAVYLCASSFSGRRGDTQYFGPGTRLTVL.

This sequence joins TRBV7-2 and TRBJ1-5; a weak D match, TRBD1 (5 bases). The CDR3 totals 15 residues. From germline, CDR1 is SGHTA and CDR2 FQGNSA. The V end lost 3 bases, the J end lost 5 bases, and 14 bases lay between the germline ends. The CDR3 region is CASSLWGGRDQPQHF. CDR3 sequence (DNA): TGTGCCAGCAGCTTGTGGGGGGGGAGGGATCAGCCCCAGCATTTT.

With respect to this clone: Compared with germline, one end of the junction differs, possibly owing to a read error. J is TRBJ2-5 and V is TRBV2; a weak D match, TRBD2 (6 bases). The CDR3 consists of 14 residues. Germline V gives CDR1 SNHLY, CDR2 FYNNEI. The CDR3 protein is CASTQRDSSYEQHF. CDR3 DNA sequence: TGTGCCAGCACCCAACGGGACTCTTCCTACGAGCAGCACTTC.

CDR3 nucleotides: TGTGCCACCCACCAGGGAGGGCAGCCCCAAGAGACCCAGTACTTC. Translating it yields CATHQGGQPQETQYF. The rearrangement joins TRBV6-1 to TRBJ2-5, with 7 bases aligning to TRBD2. The V gene end was trimmed by 10 bases and the J gene end by 1 base; junction bases not matched to a gene: 12. This CDR3 is built from 15 residues. Germline assignment: CDR1 MNHNS and CDR2 SASEGT.

The CDR3 DNA reads TGTGCCAGCACTTTCTTACAGGGGTTTGTATATGGCTACACCTTC. It yields the protein CASTFLQGFVYGYTF. The chain employs TRBV5-6 and TRBJ1-2, with 7 nucleotides matching TRBD1. Trimming removed 6 bases from V and 5 bases from J; junction bases left unmatched: 13. Germline CDR1 and CDR2: SGHDT and YYEEEE. This CDR3 spans 15 amino acids. The whole variable domain, remainder taken from reference TRBV5-6 and TRBJ1-2, is DAGVTQSPTHLIKTRGQQVTLRCSPKSGHDTVSWYQQALGQGPQFIFQYYEEEERQRGNFPDRFSGHQFPNYSSELNVNALLLGDSALYLCASTFLQGFVYGYTFGSGTRLTVV.

This chain joins TRBV7-9 and TRBJ2-2, with D possibly called TRBD1 or TRBD2 (5 bases each). The CDR3 loop spans 16 amino acids. Trimming took off 2 bases at V and 4 bases at J, with 14 bases between the two ends. CDR1 SEHNR and CDR2 FQNEAQ come from the germline V gene (reference sequence). The CDR3 loop reads CASSLPTGTTTGELFF. The CDR3 DNA is TGTGCCAGCAGCTTACCAACCGGGACCACCACCGGGGAGCTGTTTTTT.

V and J are TRBV2 and TRBJ1-5, with 7 bases matching TRBD1. The junction had 5 bases not matched to a gene; V was cut back by 1 base and J by 5 bases. Germline V gene data show CDR1 as SNHLY and CDR2 as FYNNEI. The CDR3 is made up of 15 amino acids. The CDR3 spells CASSEGGGEYQPQHF. The CDR3 DNA reads as TGTGCCAGCAGTGAAGGAGGGGGCGAGTATCAGCCCCAGCATTTT.

Details on this clone: Other DNA variants within this sample encode the same CDR3. The gene calls are TRBV28 and TRBJ1-2, with D possibly TRBD1 on 5 matching bases. V lost 9 bases and J 4 bases, leaving 18 bases between the germline ends. CDR1 is MDHEN, CDR2 SYDVKM, per germline. This CDR3 spans 14 amino acids. This CDR3 is CASIRQGQGYGYTF. CDR3 sequence (DNA): TGTGCCAGTATCCGCCAGGGCCAGGGCTATGGCTACACCTTC.

The chain has TRBV6-6 and TRBJ1-2; D might be TRBD1 (5 bases). CDR1 and CDR2 (germline): MNHNY, SVGAGI (reference sequence). Trimming removed 0 bases from V and 1 base from J, with 6 bases in between. The CDR3 has 14 amino acids. The CDR3: CASSYSTVNYGYTF. The CDR3 coding sequence is TGTGCCAGCAGTTACTCGACAGTTAACTATGGCTACACCTTC.

This chain links TRBV7-3 with TRBJ2-1; D is uncertain. The CDR3 is 14 amino acids. The V gene's germline CDR1 is SGHTA and CDR2 FQGTGA. Trimming shortened V by 3 bases and J by 5 bases, and 11 bases separated the two germline ends. The CDR3 region has the DNA TGTGCCAGCAGCTTTGGCCTGACGAACAATGAGCAGTTCTTC. It specifies CASSFGLTNNEQFF.

This chain connects TRBV10-1 to TRBJ2-7; 8 bases match TRBD1. J gave up 5 bases and V 3 bases, and 6 bases lay outside the gene matches. CDR1 and CDR2 from the germline V gene are WNHNN and SYGVQD (reference sequence). This CDR3 is 14 amino acids long. The CDR3 loop reads CASSDYRTGNEQYF. The CDR3 bases are TGCGCCAGCAGTGATTATAGGACAGGGAACGAGCAGTACTTC.

The chain uses TRBV9 and TRBJ2-6; tentatively, D is TRBD2 (5 bases). CDR3 length: 19 residues. CDR1 and CDR2 from the germline V gene are SGDLS and YYNGEE. The V end was cut by 0 bases, the J end by 2 bases, with 18 bases between. The CDR3 region is CASSVEEVRGRAGANVLTF. The CDR3, as DNA: TGTGCCAGCAGCGTAGAGGAGGTTCGGGGTAGGGCTGGGGCCAACGTCCTGACTTTC.